The present T cell receptor (beta chain) was sequenced within a study of blood T cell repertoires in COVID-19. Looking at the study overall: T cells, B-cell-depleted T cells, or PBMCs supplied cDNA or gDNA.

Trimming took off 3 bases at V and 1 base at J, with 13 bases between the two ends. CDR1 and CDR2 (germline): MDHEN, SYDVKM. The CDR3 spans 16 residues. Methods used by the authors: By means of reference gene primer amplification, nucleated cell counts were estimated. TCRdb's copy holds only in-frame clones and misses some; the assay was immunoSEQ multiplex PCR. V and J calls and clone size come straight from that table; D and trimming were deduced from the DNA. This sample carries about 80,000 clones, around 83% of them seen once, and the ten largest clones take around 9%. This clone showed up just a few times.

Sequenced input: peripheral blood. The sequence was collected from a human donor in a cohort sampled during active COVID-19. The chain has TRBV28 and TRBJ2-1, with D perhaps TRBD2 (5 bases). CDR3 loop: CASSFRGSLSYNEQFF. The CDR3 DNA follows: TGTGCCAGCAGTTTCAGAGGGAGTTTATCCTACAATGAGCAGTTCTTC.